These 9 T cell receptor beta chains came from one sample sequenced in a study of blood T cell repertoires in COVID-19. The table came from immunoSEQ multiplex PCR; TCRdb's copy has only in-frame clones and leaves some out. The sample has 190,000 or so clones, around 90% seen once. Sequencing input: PBMCs or T cells enriched from blood (not recorded which). Receptors originate from a man between 18 and 29 years old with acute COVID-19.

This chain uses TRBV24-1 with TRBJ2-2; D is possibly TRBD1 (6 bases). V lost 0 bases and J lost 3, with 10 bases in between. The CDR3 is 16 residues long. Germline CDR1 is KGHDR and CDR2 is SFDVKD. The CDR3 spells CATSDLGQLDTGELFF. In DNA, the CDR3 is TGTGCCACCAGTGATTTGGGACAGTTGGACACCGGGGAGCTGTTTTTT.

The V and J genes are TRBV11-2 and TRBJ2-1, with D possibly TRBD2 on 6 matching bases. Per the germline V gene, CDR1 is SGHAT and CDR2 is FQNNGV. V shed 3 bases and J shed 0 bases, with 12 bases lying between them. The CDR3 totals 16 residues. Written as DNA, the CDR3 is TGTGCCAGCAGCTTTGGAGCGGGTAGCTCCTACAATGAGCAGTTCTTC. Its protein is CASSFGAGSSYNEQFF. Drawing the rest from reference TRBV11-2 and TRBJ2-1, the complete variable domain is EAGVAQSPRYKIIEKRQSVAFWCNPISGHATLYWYQQILGQGPKLLIQFQNNGVVDDSQLPKDRFSAERLKGVDSTLKIQPAKLEDSAVYLCASSFGAGSSYNEQFFGPGTRLTVL.

The chain combines TRBV9 with TRBJ2-7; 10 bases agree with TRBD2. The CDR3 sequence is 19 residues long. V shed 3 bases and J 4 bases; nucleotides not matched to a gene: 19. Germline V gene data show CDR1 as SGDLS and CDR2 as YYNGEE. The DNA of the CDR3 is TGTGCCAGCAGCGGAGGAGCCGAGGTAGGAGCGGGAGGGAGTTACGAGCAGTACTTC. This sequence encodes CASSGGAEVGAGGSYEQYF. Supplemented by reference TRBV9 and TRBJ2-7, the full variable domain reads DSGVTQTPKHLITATGQRVTLRCSPRSGDLSVYWYQQSLDQGLQFLIQYYNGEERAKGNILERFSAQQFPDLHSELNLSSLELGDSALYFCASSGGAEVGAGGSYEQYFGPGTRLTVT.

CDR3 protein: CASSSPGGTSGTHEQFF. The DNA for the CDR3 is TGTGCCAGCAGTTCCCCCGGAGGGACTAGCGGGACCCATGAGCAGTTCTTC. The chain employs TRBV28 and TRBJ2-1; 13 bases align to TRBD2. CDR3 length: 17 amino acids. The V gene end was trimmed by 4 bases and the J gene end by 8 bases; junction bases not matched to a gene: 11. The V gene's germline CDR1 is MDHEN and CDR2 SYDVKM.

The chain combines TRBV28 with TRBJ1-5; 9 nucleotides line up with TRBD1. V lost 5 bases to trimming and J lost 6 bases; unmatched junction nucleotides: 14. This CDR3 contains 17 residues. Germline V lookup: CDR1 MDHEN, CDR2 SYDVKM. Here the CDR3 reads CASSPLTGGERGQPQHF. In DNA form, the CDR3 reads TGTGCCAGCAGTCCTCTTACAGGGGGCGAGAGGGGTCAGCCCCAGCATTTT. The full variable domain, completed using reference TRBV28 and TRBJ1-5, is DVKVTQSSRYLVKRTGEKVFLECVQDMDHENMFWYRQDPGLGLRLIYFSYDVKMKEKGDIPEGYSVSREKKERFSLILESASTNQTSMYLCASSPLTGGERGQPQHFGDGTRLSIL.

The chain recombines TRBV7-8 with TRBJ1-1, with D possibly TRBD1 on 6 matching bases. Germline V gives CDR1 SGHVS, CDR2 FQNEAQ. V lost 5 bases and J lost 7, with 11 bases in between. This CDR3 contains 12 residues. The CDR3 coding sequence is TGTGCCAGCAGCGGGGGAGGGGGTGAAGCTTTCTTT. Translated: CASSGGGGEAFF. Drawing the rest from reference TRBV7-8 and TRBJ1-1, the complete variable domain is GAGVSQSPRYKVAKRGQDVALRCDPISGHVSLFWYQQALGQGPEFLTYFQNEAQLDKSGLPSDRFFAERPEGSVSTLKIQRTQQEDSAVYLCASSGGGGEAFFGQGTRLTVV.

V usage is TRBV7-3 and J usage is TRBJ2-2, with TRBD1 matching over 7 bases. The length of the CDR3 is 16 residues. Trimming removed 4 bases from V and 1 base from J; junction bases left unmatched: 6. The germline V gene has CDR1 SGHTA and CDR2 FQGTGA. CDR3 in amino acids: CASSSLWTGNTGELFF. CDR3 DNA: TGTGCCAGCAGCTCACTCTGGACAGGGAACACCGGGGAGCTGTTTTTT.

This clone was observed a single time. The J gene is TRBJ2-1, the V gene TRBV27; D is perhaps TRBD2 (6 bases). Germline V gene data show CDR1 as MNHEY and CDR2 as SMNVEV (reference sequence). This CDR3 is 14 amino acids long. V dropped 2 bases and J dropped 3 bases, with 8 bases sitting between them. This CDR3 reads CASSLGGSYNEQFF. CDR3 DNA sequence: TGTGCCAGCAGTTTAGGGGGGAGCTACAATGAGCAGTTCTTC.

The chain recombines TRBV7-9 with TRBJ2-7; D is unresolved. The CDR3 extends over 13 amino acids. V dropped 4 bases and J dropped 5 bases, with 12 bases sitting between them. CDR1 is SEHNR and CDR2 is FQNEAQ in the germline V gene (reference sequence). This chain's CDR3 is CASSSVQLNEQYF. DNA of the CDR3: TGTGCCAGCAGCTCCGTGCAACTGAACGAGCAGTACTTC.